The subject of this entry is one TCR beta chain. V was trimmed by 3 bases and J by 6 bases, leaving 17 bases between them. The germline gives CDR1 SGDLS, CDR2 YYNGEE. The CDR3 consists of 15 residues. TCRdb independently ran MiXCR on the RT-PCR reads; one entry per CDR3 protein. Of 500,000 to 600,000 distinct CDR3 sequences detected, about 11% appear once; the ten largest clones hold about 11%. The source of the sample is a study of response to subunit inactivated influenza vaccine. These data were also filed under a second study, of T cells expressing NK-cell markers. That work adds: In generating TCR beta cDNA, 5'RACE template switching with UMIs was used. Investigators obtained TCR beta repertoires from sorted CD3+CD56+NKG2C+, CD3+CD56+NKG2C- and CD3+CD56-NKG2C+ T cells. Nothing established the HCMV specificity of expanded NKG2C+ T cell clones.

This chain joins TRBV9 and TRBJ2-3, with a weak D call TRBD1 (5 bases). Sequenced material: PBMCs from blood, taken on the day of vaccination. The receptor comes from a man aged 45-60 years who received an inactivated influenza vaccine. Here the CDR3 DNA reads TGTGCCAGCAGCGAAACGACAACAGGTTTGGATACGCAGTATTTT. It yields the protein CASSETTTGLDTQYF.